This T cell receptor beta chain was identified in a study of blood T cell repertoires in COVID-19. Authors' analysis steps: Quantification of nucleated cells was approximated via reference gene primer amplification. Produced via immunoSEQ multiplex PCR; TCRdb's table is partial and in-frame only. D and trimming come from the DNA, and the V and J calls and clone size come from that table. There are about 59,000 clones in the sample; around 90% occur only once, and about 16% lies in the top ten. The length of the CDR3 is 16 residues. Germline CDR1 and CDR2: SGHRS and YFSETQ. V shed 0 bases and J 3 bases; nucleotides not matched to a gene: 6.

The sequence derives from a man older than 75 with acute or convalescent COVID-19. Material: peripheral blood. V and J are TRBV5-1 and TRBJ2-5; 9 nucleotides line up with TRBD1. In DNA form, the CDR3 reads TGCGCCAGCAGCTTGGGCAGTCGGGACAGGGAAGAGACCCAGTACTTC. It is translated as CASSLGSRDREETQYF.